This T cell receptor (beta chain) was sequenced during a study of Ad26.COV2.S vaccination and SARS-CoV-2 variants. Stated treatment: roughly 18 received Ad26.COV2.S at low or high dose, single or two shots; about 5 received placebo; per-sample allocation not given. Day 63 after the first vaccine or placebo injection was the time point for sampling. Germline CDR1 and CDR2: MNHEY and SMNVEV (reference sequence). V shed 3 bases and J 4 bases; nucleotides not matched to a gene: 5. The CDR3 is made up of 15 amino acids. Here immunoSEQ multiplex PCR was the method, and the copy in TCRdb shows in-frame clones only, minus some. This table has about 440,000 clones, about 92% appearing once.

The receptor was isolated from a person between 18 and 60 years old who received the Ad26.COV2.S COVID-19 vaccine or a placebo. Sequenced material: peripheral blood, taken in a trial of Ad26.COV2.S vaccine versus placebo. The rearrangement uses TRBV27 and TRBJ2-3, with TRBD2 matching over 9 bases. The CDR3 loop reads CASSFAGLAPDTQYF. The CDR3 DNA sequence: TGTGCCAGCAGTTTCGCCGGACTAGCGCCAGATACGCAGTATTTT.